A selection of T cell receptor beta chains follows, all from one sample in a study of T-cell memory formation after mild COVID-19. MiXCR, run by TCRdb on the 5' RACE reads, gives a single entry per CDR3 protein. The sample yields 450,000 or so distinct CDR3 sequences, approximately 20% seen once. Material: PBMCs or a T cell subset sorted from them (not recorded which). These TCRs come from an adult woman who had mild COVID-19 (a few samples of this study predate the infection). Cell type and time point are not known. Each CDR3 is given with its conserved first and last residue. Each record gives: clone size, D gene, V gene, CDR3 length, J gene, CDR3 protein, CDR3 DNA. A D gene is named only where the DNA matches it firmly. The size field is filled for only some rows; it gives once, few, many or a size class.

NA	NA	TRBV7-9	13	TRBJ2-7	CASRASQGHEQYF	TGTGCCAGCAGGGCCAGTCAGGGCCACGAGCAGTACTTC
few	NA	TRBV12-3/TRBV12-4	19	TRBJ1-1	CASRGPGSGVRPGHTEAFF	TGTGCCAGCAGGGGGCCGGGCTCCGGGGTCCGCCCCGGGCACACTGAAGCTTTCTTT
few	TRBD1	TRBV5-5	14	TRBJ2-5	CASSSRTGVETQYF	TGTGCCAGCAGCTCCCGAACAGGGGTTGAGACCCAGTACTTC
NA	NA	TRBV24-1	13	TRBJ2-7	CATSARAHHEQYF	TGTGCCACCAGTGCCAGGGCTCACCACGAGCAGTACTTC
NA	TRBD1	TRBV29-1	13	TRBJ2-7	CSVRAGGRYEQYF	TGCAGCGTTCGGGCAGGGGGCAGGTACGAGCAGTACTTC
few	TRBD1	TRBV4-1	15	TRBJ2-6	CASSHDRAGANVLTF	TGCGCCAGCAGCCATGACAGGGCTGGGGCCAACGTCCTGACTTTC
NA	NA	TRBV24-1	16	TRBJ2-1	CATSEYGTSSYNEQFF	TGTGCCACCAGTGAATATGGAACAAGCTCCTACAATGAGCAGTTCTTC
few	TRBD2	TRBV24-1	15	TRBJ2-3	CATSDTSGSTDTQYF	TGTGCCACCAGTGACACTAGCGGGAGTACAGATACGCAGTATTTT
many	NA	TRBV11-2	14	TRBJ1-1	CASSLGSANTEAFF	TGTGCCAGCAGCTTAGGGTCCGCGAACACTGAAGCTTTCTTT
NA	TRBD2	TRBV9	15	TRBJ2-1	CASSVDGGAYNEQFF	TGTGCCAGCAGCGTAGACGGGGGGGCCTACAATGAGCAGTTCTTC
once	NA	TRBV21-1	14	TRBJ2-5	CASSKAGFLETQYF	TGTGCCAGCAGCAAAGCGGGCTTCCTAGAGACCCAGTACTTC
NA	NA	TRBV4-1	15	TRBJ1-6	CATAVLPRENSPLHF	TGCGCCACGGCGGTACTGCCCAGGGAGAATTCACCCCTCCACTTT
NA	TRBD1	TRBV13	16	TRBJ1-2	CASSFLDREVRYGYTF	TGTGCCAGCAGCTTCCTGGACAGGGAGGTGAGGTATGGCTACACCTTC
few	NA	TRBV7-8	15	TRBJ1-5	CASSYLPDGNQPQHF	TGTGCCAGCAGCTACCTCCCCGACGGGAATCAGCCCCAGCATTTT
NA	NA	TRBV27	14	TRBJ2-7	CASRSGGIPWEQYF	TGTGCCAGCAGGTCCGGGGGAATCCCCTGGGAGCAGTACTTC
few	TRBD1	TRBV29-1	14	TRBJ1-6	CSASAGTGNSPLHF	TGCAGCGCTTCTGCCGGGACAGGGAATTCACCCCTCCACTTT
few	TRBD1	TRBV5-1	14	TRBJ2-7	CASSLSRGIYEQYF	TGCGCCAGCAGCTTGAGCAGGGGGATCTACGAGCAGTACTTC
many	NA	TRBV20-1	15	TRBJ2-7	CSALSPAGASYEQYF	TGCAGTGCTCTAAGCCCAGCCGGGGCCTCCTACGAGCAGTACTTC
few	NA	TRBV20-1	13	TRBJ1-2	CSTGSRVNYGYTF	TGCAGTACAGGGAGCAGGGTAAACTATGGCTACACCTTC
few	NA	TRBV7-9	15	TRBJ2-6	CASRSDSDGANVLTF	TGTGCCAGCAGATCAGACTCCGATGGGGCCAACGTCCTGACTTTC
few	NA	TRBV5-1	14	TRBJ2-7	CASSLGQPGSEQYF	TGCGCCAGCAGCCTCGGACAGCCCGGGTCCGAGCAGTACTTC
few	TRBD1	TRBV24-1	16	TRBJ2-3	CATSDHGQGASDTQYF	TGTGCCACCAGTGACCACGGACAGGGGGCCTCAGATACGCAGTATTTT
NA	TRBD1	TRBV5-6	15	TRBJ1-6	CASSLRGQGYSPLHF	TGTGCCAGCAGCCTCCGGGGACAGGGGTATTCACCCCTCCACTTT
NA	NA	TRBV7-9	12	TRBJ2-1	CASSPDRNEQFF	TGTGCCAGCAGCCCAGATAGAAATGAGCAGTTCTTC
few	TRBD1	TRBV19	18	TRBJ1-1	CASSIFLDRGRGGTEAFF	TGTGCCAGTAGTATATTCCTGGACAGGGGGCGCGGGGGGACTGAAGCTTTCTTT
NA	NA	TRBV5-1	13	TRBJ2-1	CASRSGEWSEQFF	TGCGCCAGCAGATCGGGAGAATGGAGTGAGCAGTTCTTC
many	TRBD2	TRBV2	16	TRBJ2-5	CASSEGTSGRGTTQYF	TGTGCCAGCAGTGAAGGGACTAGCGGGAGAGGGACCACCCAGTACTTC
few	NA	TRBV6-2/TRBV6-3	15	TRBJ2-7	CASSPQGASAYEQYF	TGTGCCAGCAGTCCACAGGGAGCCTCTGCATACGAGCAGTACTTC
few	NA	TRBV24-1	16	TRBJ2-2	CATGNLGQENTGELFF	TGTGCCACCGGGAACTTAGGACAAGAGAACACCGGGGAGCTGTTTTTT
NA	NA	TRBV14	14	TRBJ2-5	CASSPADWQETQYF	TGTGCCAGCAGCCCTGCAGACTGGCAAGAGACCCAGTACTTC
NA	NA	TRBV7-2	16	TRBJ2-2	CASSLVGMGSAGELFF	TGTGCCAGCAGCTTAGTCGGGATGGGGAGCGCCGGGGAGCTGTTTTTT
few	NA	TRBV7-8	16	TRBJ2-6	CASSLVLGSGANVLTF	TGTGCCAGCAGCTTAGTGTTGGGGTCTGGGGCCAACGTCCTGACTTTC
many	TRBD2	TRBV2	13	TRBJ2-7	CASSERGLAGLYF	TGTGCCAGCAGTGAGCGAGGACTAGCGGGTTTGTACTTC
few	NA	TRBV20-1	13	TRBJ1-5	CSAVRDSNQPQHF	TGCAGTGCCGTCAGAGATAGCAATCAGCCCCAGCATTTT
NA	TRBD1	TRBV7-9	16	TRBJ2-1	CASSLAMGQGFDEQFF	TGTGCCAGCAGCTTAGCGATGGGACAGGGATTTGATGAGCAGTTCTTC
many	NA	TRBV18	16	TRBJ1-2	CASSPSTWGALYGYTF	TGTGCCAGCTCACCAAGTACCTGGGGAGCCCTTTATGGCTACACCTTC
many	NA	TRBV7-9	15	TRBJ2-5	CASSLGRGLSETQYF	TGTGCCAGCAGCTTAGGGCGGGGCCTCTCAGAGACCCAGTACTTC
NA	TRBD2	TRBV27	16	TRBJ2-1	CASRLAGGGSYNEQFF	TGTGCCAGCAGACTGGCGGGAGGCGGCTCCTACAATGAGCAGTTCTTC
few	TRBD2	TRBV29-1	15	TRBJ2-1	CSVPREGLVYNEQFF	TGCAGCGTTCCGCGGGAGGGCCTGGTCTACAATGAGCAGTTCTTC
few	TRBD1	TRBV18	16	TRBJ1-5	CASSPPGQHSNQPQHF	TGTGCCAGCTCACCACCGGGACAGCATAGCAATCAGCCCCAGCATTTT
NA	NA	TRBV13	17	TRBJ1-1	CASSPGVPLGVNTEAFF	TGTGCCAGCAGCCCGGGGGTCCCTCTGGGGGTGAACACTGAAGCTTTCTTT
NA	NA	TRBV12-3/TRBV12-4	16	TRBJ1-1	CASSLDTGTFGTEAFF	TGTGCCAGCAGTTTAGACACCGGGACATTCGGCACTGAAGCTTTCTTT
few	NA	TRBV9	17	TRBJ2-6	CASSASDGLSGANVLTF	TGTGCCAGCAGCGCGTCGGACGGACTTTCTGGGGCCAACGTCCTGACTTTC
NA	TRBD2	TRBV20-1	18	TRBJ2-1	CSARSTLAAFSSYNEQFF	TGCAGTGCTAGATCCACGCTAGCGGCATTTAGCTCCTACAATGAGCAGTTCTTC
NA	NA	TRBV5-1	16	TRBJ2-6	CASSSRGATGANVLTF	TGCGCCAGCAGCTCGCGAGGGGCTACCGGGGCCAACGTCCTGACTTTC
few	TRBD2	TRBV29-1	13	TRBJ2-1	CSVLASGRTEQFF	TGCAGCGTGCTGGCTAGCGGGAGAACTGAGCAGTTCTTC
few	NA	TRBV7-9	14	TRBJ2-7	CASSPSTVYAEQYF	TGTGCCAGCAGCCCTTCGACAGTATACGCCGAGCAGTACTTC
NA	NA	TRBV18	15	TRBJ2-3	CASSPVFAGVRTQYF	TGTGCCAGCTCACCCGTGTTTGCTGGGGTGAGAACGCAGTATTTT
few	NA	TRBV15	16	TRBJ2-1	CATTATEQTLYNEQFF	TGTGCCACCACGGCCACAGAGCAAACCCTATACAATGAGCAGTTCTTC
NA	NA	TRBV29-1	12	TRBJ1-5	CSAGGGGQPQHF	TGCAGCGCGGGCGGCGGGGGTCAGCCCCAGCATTTT
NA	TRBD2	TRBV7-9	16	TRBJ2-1	CASSPAGGRSYNEQFF	TGTGCCAGCAGCCCCGCGGGGGGTAGGTCCTACAATGAGCAGTTCTTC
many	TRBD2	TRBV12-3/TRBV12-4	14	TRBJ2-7	CASSFGGGSYEQYF	TGTGCCAGCAGTTTCGGGGGGGGTAGCTACGAGCAGTACTTC
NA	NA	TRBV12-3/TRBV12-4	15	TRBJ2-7	CASSPSNSRWNEQYF	TGTGCCAGCAGTCCCAGTAATAGCAGGTGGAACGAGCAGTACTTC
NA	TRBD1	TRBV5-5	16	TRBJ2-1	CASTGARGSRDNEQFF	TGTGCCAGCACCGGGGCCAGGGGGAGTAGGGACAATGAGCAGTTCTTC
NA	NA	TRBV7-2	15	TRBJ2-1	CASSFSGVAYNEQFF	TGTGCCAGCAGCTTTTCGGGAGTGGCCTACAATGAGCAGTTCTTC
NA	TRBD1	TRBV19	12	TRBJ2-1	CASSTSPTGRFF	TGTGCCAGTAGCACAAGTCCGACAGGGAGGTTCTTC
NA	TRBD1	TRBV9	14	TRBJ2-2	CASRDQGATGELFF	TGTGCCAGCAGAGATCAGGGGGCGACCGGGGAGCTGTTTTTT